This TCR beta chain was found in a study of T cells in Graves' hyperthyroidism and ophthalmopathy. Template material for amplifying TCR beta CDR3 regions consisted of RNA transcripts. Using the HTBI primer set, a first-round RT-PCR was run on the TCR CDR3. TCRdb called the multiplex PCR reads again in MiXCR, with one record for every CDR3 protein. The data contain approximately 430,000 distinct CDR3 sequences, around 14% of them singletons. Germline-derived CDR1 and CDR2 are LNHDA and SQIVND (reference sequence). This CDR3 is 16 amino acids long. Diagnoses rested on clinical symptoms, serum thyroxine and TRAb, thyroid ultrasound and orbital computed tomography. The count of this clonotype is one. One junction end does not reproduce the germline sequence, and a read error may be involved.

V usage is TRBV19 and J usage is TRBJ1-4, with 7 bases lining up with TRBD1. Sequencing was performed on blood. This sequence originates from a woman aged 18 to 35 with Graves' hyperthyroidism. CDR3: CAGSILEATGTKKLFF. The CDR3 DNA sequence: TGTGCCGGTAGTATCTTGGAGGCGACAGGGACGAAGAAACTGTTTTTT.